One and the same sample provided the 30 T cell receptor beta chains below, sequenced in a study of blood T cell repertoires in COVID-19. Profiling relied on immunoSEQ multiplex PCR, and the TCRdb table lists in-frame clones only, not all of them. There are some 250,000 clones in the sample; around 90% occur only once, and 0.95% to 1.5% lies in the top ten. The sample taken for sequencing was PBMCs or T cells enriched from blood (not recorded which). All receptors come from a human donor in a cohort exposed to, infected with or recovered from COVID-19 (not recorded which). The donor label of this sample is uncertain.

The chain employs TRBV27 and TRBJ1-5, with D possibly TRBD1 on 6 matching bases. The CDR3 sequence is 16 residues long. V lost 6 bases to trimming and J lost 10 bases, with 25 bases between them. Germline CDR1 and CDR2: MNHEY and SMNVEV (reference sequence). The DNA of the CDR3 is TGTGCCAGCAGCTCCGTGTCGACAGGCGAACTTAGACCCCAGCATTTT. Protein product: CASSSVSTGELRPQHF.

This rearrangement joins TRBV3-1 (or the pseudogene TRBV3-2) to TRBJ2-1; TRBD2 matches 15 bases. The V and J ends lost 5 bases and 6 bases, in that order; junction bases with no gene match: 5. The V gene's germline CDR1 is LGHDT and CDR2 YNNKEL (reference sequence). The CDR3 has 16 residues. The CDR3 spells CASSWGLAGGLNEQFF. DNA of the CDR3: TGTGCCAGCAGCTGGGGACTAGCGGGGGGTCTCAATGAGCAGTTCTTC.

The chain links TRBV19 to TRBJ1-5; D is perhaps TRBD1 (6 bases). Germline V gene lookup returns CDR1 LNHDA and CDR2 SQIVND (reference sequence). The CDR3 sequence is 15 residues long. Trimming took off 5 bases at V and 3 bases at J, with 14 bases between the two ends. CDR3 region: CASSRGYRANQPQHF. The CDR3 DNA reads TGTGCCAGTAGTCGCGGATACAGGGCCAATCAGCCCCAGCATTTT.

The V gene is TRBV25-1, the J gene TRBJ1-6, with a tentative D call TRBD1 (5 bases). CDR3 length: 13 residues. The germline V gene has CDR1 MGHDK and CDR2 SYGVNS. The V end lost 8 bases, the J end lost 8 bases, and 13 bases lay between the germline ends. The CDR3 sequence: CASRRGTDSPLHF. CDR3 bases: TGTGCCAGCCGGCGAGGGACTGATTCACCCCTCCACTTT.

The chain links TRBV4-3 to TRBJ1-1; no firm D call. Trimming cost V 5 bases and J 8 bases, with 15 bases left between them. CDR3 length: 13 residues. In germline, CDR1 is LGHNA, CDR2 YSLEER. The CDR3 coding sequence is TGCGCCAGCAGCGAACGCAGGTCCTCCGAAGCTTTCTTT. Protein sequence: CASSERRSSEAFF.

The chain is built from TRBV9 and TRBJ1-1, with D tentatively TRBD1 (5 bases). The CDR3 spans 14 residues. V lost 3 bases to trimming and J lost 5 bases, with 14 bases between them. The germline CDR1 and CDR2 sequences are SGDLS and YYNGEE. CDR3 DNA sequence: TGTGCCAGCAGCGCCGATTCGGGGGGGACTGAAGCTTTCTTT. Amino acids: CASSADSGGTEAFF.

The rearrangement links TRBV5-1 to TRBJ2-1; no definite D call. V lost 7 bases and J lost 5, with 13 bases in between. Germline-derived CDR1 and CDR2 are SGHRS and YFSETQ. CDR3 length: 13 amino acids. CDR3 sequence reads: CASGSDYDNEQFF. DNA of the CDR3: TGCGCCAGCGGAAGCGATTATGACAATGAGCAGTTCTTC.

The V and J genes are TRBV5-1 and TRBJ1-1, with 10 nucleotides matching TRBD1. The CDR3 length is 14 residues. V trimming: 7 bases; J trimming: 1 base; junction bases outside the gene matches: 4. The V gene's germline CDR1 is SGHRS and CDR2 YFSETQ. The DNA of the CDR3 is TGCGCCAGCGGAGGGGACAGGGGGAACACTGAAGCTTTCTTT. This codes for CASGGDRGNTEAFF.

The rearrangement uses TRBV6-1 and TRBJ1-5; D unclear. Trimming removed 3 bases at V and 4 bases at J, with 7 bases between. The CDR3 loop spans 13 amino acids. CDR1 is MNHNS and CDR2 is SASEGT in the germline V gene. This chain's CDR3 is CASSENQNQPQHF. In nucleotides, the CDR3 is TGTGCCAGCAGTGAGAACCAGAATCAGCCCCAGCATTTT.

This clone appeared a single time. The chain links TRBV2 to TRBJ1-2; D might be TRBD1 (5 bases). Germline V gives CDR1 SNHLY, CDR2 FYNNEI. The ends were cut back, 7 bases at V and 3 bases at J, with 21 bases in the middle. CDR3 size: 16 residues. CDR3 nucleotide sequence: TGTGCCAGCATCGGAGGGGTGTGGGGTAGAGACTATGGCTACACCTTC. It translates to CASIGGVWGRDYGYTF.

This clone appeared a few times. V gene TRBV7-9 combines with J gene TRBJ2-3; TRBD2 might be the D (7 bases). This CDR3 contains 16 residues. Germline loops: CDR1 SEHNR, CDR2 FQNEAQ (reference sequence). Trimming pared 2 bases from V and 0 bases from J, leaving 12 bases between. CDR3 DNA: TGTGCCAGCAGCTTAACGGGGGGCCGGAGCACAGATACGCAGTATTTT. Protein: CASSLTGGRSTDTQYF.

J is TRBJ1-5 and V is TRBV27; TRBD1 aligns across 7 bases. With V trimmed by 6 bases and J by 7 bases, 9 bases remained unmatched. The germline V gene has CDR1 MNHEY and CDR2 SMNVEV (reference sequence). The CDR3 loop spans 14 amino acids. The CDR3 region is CASRVSGGGQPQHF. The CDR3 nucleotides are TGTGCCAGCAGGGTTTCAGGGGGAGGCCAGCCCCAGCATTTT.

The chain uses TRBV19 and TRBJ1-4, with 9 bases identical to TRBD1. The CDR3 spans 13 residues. J gave up 8 bases and V 9 bases, and 7 bases lay outside the gene matches. Germline loops: CDR1 LNHDA, CDR2 SQIVND (reference sequence). This chain's CDR3 is CASTGTGNEKLFF. Written as DNA, the CDR3 is TGTGCCAGCACCGGGACAGGGAACGAAAAACTGTTTTTT.

The chain combines TRBV12-3 or TRBV12-4 with TRBJ2-7; possibly TRBD1 for D (6 bases). There are 13 residues in the CDR3. Trimming left V 1 base short and J 3 bases short, with 7 bases between. The CDR3 nucleotides read TGTGCCAGCAGTTTAGGGGGGCGCTACGAGCAGTACTTC. Translating gives CASSLGGRYEQYF.

This chain links TRBV20-1 with TRBJ1-6, with TRBD1 matching 7 bases. Germline CDR1 and CDR2: DFQATT and SNEGSKA (reference sequence). The ends lost 3 bases at V and 10 bases at J; junction bases unmatched: 6. The CDR3 is 13 residues long. CDR3 nucleotide sequence: TGCAGTGCTAGTCAAGGGGGCCAATCACCCCTCCACTTT. Protein product: CSASQGGQSPLHF.

The genes are TRBV25-1 and TRBJ1-2; 7 nucleotides match TRBD1. The CDR3 loop spans 15 amino acids. Germline lookup yields CDR1 MGHDK and CDR2 SYGVNS. Germline trimming cut 8 bases from V and 6 bases from J; bases unmatched to any gene: 15. The DNA of the CDR3 is TGTGCCAGCGGGAGCAACGGGGACAGCCAGAATGGCTACACCTTC. Its translation is CASGSNGDSQNGYTF.

The chain carries TRBV6-6 and TRBJ2-1; D is unresolved. The CDR3 contains 11 residues. The ends were cut back, 6 bases at V and 7 bases at J, with 7 bases in the middle. The germline CDR1 and CDR2 sequences are MNHNY and SVGAGI (reference sequence). Here the CDR3 reads CASSRSNEQFF. The CDR3 DNA sequence: TGTGCCAGCAGCCGGTCAAATGAGCAGTTCTTC.

The chain links TRBV19 to TRBJ1-1; D gene uncertain. Between the trimmed V and J ends, which lost 1 base and 4 bases, there was a span of 7 bases. The germline gives CDR1 LNHDA, CDR2 SQIVND (reference sequence). This CDR3 spans 13 amino acids. The CDR3 region is CASSIVEGTEAFF. The CDR3 nucleotides are TGTGCCAGTAGTATAGTAGAGGGCACTGAAGCTTTCTTT.

This chain connects TRBV18 to TRBJ1-1; no firm D call. V was pared by 6 bases and J by 1 base, with 6 bases between. This CDR3 is 12 amino acids long. Germline V gene data show CDR1 as KGHSH and CDR2 as LQKENI. The CDR3 protein is CASSLKNTEAFF. DNA of the CDR3: TGTGCCAGCTCTCTAAAGAACACTGAAGCTTTCTTT.

This clone was observed a few times. The J gene is TRBJ2-7, the V gene TRBV30, with D maybe TRBD1 (6 bases). CDR1 and CDR2 (germline): GTSNPN, SVGIG (reference sequence). V lost 2 bases and J lost 3, with 14 bases in between. This CDR3 has 14 residues. This CDR3 reads CAWSHRVPSYEQYF. CDR3 bases: TGTGCCTGGAGTCACAGGGTTCCAAGCTACGAGCAGTACTTC.

J is TRBJ1-5 and V is TRBV30; weak D call: TRBD1 (5 bases). In germline, CDR1 is GTSNPN, CDR2 SVGIG (reference sequence). The V gene lost 5 bases and the J gene lost 0 bases, with 8 bases spanning the gap. The CDR3 consists of 13 residues. The CDR3 DNA sequence: TGTGCCTGGCAGGGCCATAGCAATCAGCCCCAGCATTTT. Translated, it gives CAWQGHSNQPQHF.

The rearrangement links TRBV11-2 to TRBJ2-3; possibly TRBD2 for D (5 bases). Per germline, CDR1 SGHAT and CDR2 FQNNGV. Trimming pared 4 bases from V and 4 bases from J, leaving 9 bases between. The CDR3 is 13 residues long. Here the CDR3 DNA reads TGTGCCAGCAGCTCAACTAGTTCAGATACGCAGTATTTT. This gives the protein CASSSTSSDTQYF.

This clone was observed a few times. This rearrangement joins TRBV4-1 to TRBJ2-7; 10 bases match TRBD1. The trim removed 0 bases at V and 6 bases at J, leaving 5 bases unmatched. This CDR3 has 15 amino acids. Germline V gene data show CDR1 as MGHRA and CDR2 as YSYEKL. In DNA, the CDR3 is TGCGCCAGCAGCCAAGACGGGACAGGGGCCGCCGAGCAGTACTTC. It yields the protein CASSQDGTGAAEQYF.

This rearrangement joins TRBV9 to TRBJ1-2; unclear D gene. Trimming removed 4 bases from V and 6 bases from J, with 19 bases in between. This CDR3 contains 15 residues. The germline V gene has CDR1 SGDLS and CDR2 YYNGEE. In DNA, the CDR3 is TGTGCCAGCAGCCCATCCGACTGGGTTGTGAATGGCTACACCTTC. Translation gives CASSPSDWVVNGYTF.

This clone was seen more than once but under ten times. The chain has TRBV5-1 and TRBJ1-3; D gene unclear. Germline V CDR1 and CDR2: SGHRS, YFSETQ. V lost 2 bases, J lost 3 bases, and 15 bases lay in between. This CDR3 is built from 16 residues. The CDR3: CASSLGPNSGGNTIYF. The CDR3, as DNA: TGCGCCAGCAGCTTAGGGCCCAACAGCGGTGGAAACACCATATATTTT.

This chain connects TRBV10-2 to TRBJ2-7; D gene unclear. The germline V and J ends were trimmed by 7 bases and 3 bases, with 13 bases remaining between them. This CDR3 is built from 13 residues. Germline CDR1 is WSHSY and CDR2 is SAAADI. The CDR3 coding sequence is TGCGCCAGCACGAATTACAGAGACTACGAGCAGTACTTC. Amino acids: CASTNYRDYEQYF.

The count of this clone is one. This chain connects TRBV7-6 to TRBJ2-2; no definite D call. Germline-derived CDR1 and CDR2 are SGHVS and FNYEAQ. This CDR3 spans 15 amino acids. V was clipped by 1 base and J by 2 bases, with 8 bases between them. The CDR3, as DNA: TGTGCCAGCAGCTTAGTCCCGGTCAACACCGGGGAGCTGTTTTTT. Its protein is CASSLVPVNTGELFF.

The chain recombines TRBV18 with TRBJ1-6; a weak D match, TRBD1 (6 bases). Trimming pared 3 bases from V and 7 bases from J, leaving 19 bases between. The CDR3 runs to 17 residues. CDR1 is KGHSH and CDR2 is LQKENI in the germline V gene. CDR3 DNA: TGTGCCAGCTCACCCACAGGGTTACCCGTGGGAAATTCACCCCTCCACTTT. Translating it yields CASSPTGLPVGNSPLHF.

The rearrangement links TRBV5-6 to TRBJ1-2, with D perhaps matching TRBD1 (5 bases). The CDR3 consists of 11 residues. Germline V gene sequence: CDR1 SGHDT, CDR2 YYEEEE. Trimming pared 1 base from V and 8 bases from J, leaving 6 bases between. CDR3 sequence (DNA): TGTGCCAGCAGCTTGTCAGGGGGCTACACCTTC. Its translation: CASSLSGGYTF.

The V call is TRBV12-3 or TRBV12-4, the J call TRBJ1-2; TRBD1 might be the D (6 bases). The ends were cut back, 6 bases at V and 6 bases at J, with 8 bases in the middle. This CDR3 is 11 amino acids long. The CDR3 region is CASRHRDGYTF. CDR3 nucleotide sequence: TGTGCCAGCAGACACAGGGATGGCTACACCTTC.